This TCR beta chain was sequenced during a study of CD8 T cells in Susac syndrome. In contrast to the negatively isolated CD8+ and CD4+ T cells, TEMRA cells were FACS-enriched. The CDR3 runs to 14 residues. Germline V gene sequence: CDR1 KGHSH, CDR2 LQKENI. V was cut by 6 bases and J by 2 bases, with 14 bases left in between. Random hexamers primed reverse transcription of about 0.5 to 1 ug RNA. Amplification of TCR beta CDR3 used immunoSEQ multiplex PCR across 54 Vbeta and 13 Jbeta. Via MiXCR, TCRdb re-called the immunoSEQ multiplex PCR reads, giving one row per CDR3 protein. This table holds fewer than 150,000 distinct CDR3 sequences, under 95% found once.

The sequenced sample consisted of CD8+ T cells from PBMCs. The chain couples TRBV18 to TRBJ2-7, with D unresolved. This clonotype was obtained from a human donor with multiple sclerosis. CDR3 nucleotide sequence: TGTGCCAGCTCCCAGAAAAGAAACACCTACGAGCAGTACTTC. Translated, it gives CASSQKRNTYEQYF.